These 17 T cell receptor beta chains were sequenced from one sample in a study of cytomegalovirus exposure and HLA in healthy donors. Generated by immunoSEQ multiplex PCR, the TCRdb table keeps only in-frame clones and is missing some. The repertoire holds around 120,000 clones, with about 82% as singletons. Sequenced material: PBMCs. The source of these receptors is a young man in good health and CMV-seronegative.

The CDR3 here is CASSSNSNGNTIYF. The CDR3 nucleotides read TGTGCCAGTAGTTCCAACAGTAACGGAAACACCATATATTTT. The rearrangement joins TRBV19 to TRBJ1-3; D is ambiguous. CDR3 length: 14 residues. V shed 5 bases and J shed 4 bases, with 12 bases lying between them. CDR1 is LNHDA and CDR2 is SQIVND in the germline V gene (reference sequence).

CDR3 DNA sequence: TGTGCCAGCAGGGGCCCGAACTTAAATGAAAAACTGTTTTTT. This sequence encodes CASRGPNLNEKLFF. The chain couples TRBV2 to TRBJ1-4; D gene uncertain. CDR1 is SNHLY, CDR2 FYNNEI, per germline. Trimming removed 6 bases from V and 5 bases from J, with 13 bases in between. The CDR3 sequence is 14 residues long.

This CDR3 is CASRPAGGTPDTQYF. The CDR3 region has the DNA TGTGCCAGCAGACCGGCGGGGGGCACCCCAGATACGCAGTATTTT. This sequence joins TRBV11-2 and TRBJ2-3; 8 bases map to TRBD2. The CDR3 has 15 residues. The ends lost 6 bases at V and 4 bases at J; junction bases unmatched: 9. CDR1 is SGHAT and CDR2 is FQNNGV in the germline V gene.

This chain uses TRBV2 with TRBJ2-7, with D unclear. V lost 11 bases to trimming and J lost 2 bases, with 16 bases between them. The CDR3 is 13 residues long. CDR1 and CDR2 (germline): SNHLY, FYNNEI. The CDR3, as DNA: TGTGCCGGAACCCTAGACGGTGCCTACGAGCAGTACTTC. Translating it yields CAGTLDGAYEQYF.

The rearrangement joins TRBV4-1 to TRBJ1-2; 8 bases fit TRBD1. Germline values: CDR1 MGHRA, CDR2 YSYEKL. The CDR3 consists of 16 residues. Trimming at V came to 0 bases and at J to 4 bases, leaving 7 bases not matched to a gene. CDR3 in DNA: TGCGCCAGCAGCCAAGAAGGACAGGGTCTGGGCTATGGCTACACCTTC. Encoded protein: CASSQEGQGLGYGYTF.

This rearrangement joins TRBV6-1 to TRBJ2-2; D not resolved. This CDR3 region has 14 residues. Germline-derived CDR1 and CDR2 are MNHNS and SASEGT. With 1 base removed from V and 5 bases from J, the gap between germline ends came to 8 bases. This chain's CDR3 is CASSEVSRTGELFF. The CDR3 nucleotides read TGTGCCAGCAGTGAAGTGTCCAGAACCGGGGAGCTGTTTTTT.

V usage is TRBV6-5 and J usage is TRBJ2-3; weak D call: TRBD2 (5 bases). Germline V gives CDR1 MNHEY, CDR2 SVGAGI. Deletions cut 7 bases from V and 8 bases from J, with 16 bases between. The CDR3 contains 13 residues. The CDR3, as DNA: TGTGCCAGCACGGGCCTAGCAAGAAGTACGCAGTATTTT. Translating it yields CASTGLARSTQYF.

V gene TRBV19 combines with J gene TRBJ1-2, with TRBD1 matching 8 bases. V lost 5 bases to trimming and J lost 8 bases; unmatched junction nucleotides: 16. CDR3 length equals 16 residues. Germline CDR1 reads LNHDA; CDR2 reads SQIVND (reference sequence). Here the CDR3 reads CASSPSMPDRARGYTF. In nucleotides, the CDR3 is TGTGCCAGTAGTCCCAGTATGCCGGACAGGGCGAGGGGCTACACCTTC.

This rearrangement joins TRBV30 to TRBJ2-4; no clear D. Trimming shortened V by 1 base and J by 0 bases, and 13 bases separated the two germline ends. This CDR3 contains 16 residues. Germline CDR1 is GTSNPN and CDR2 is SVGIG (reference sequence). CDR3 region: CAWSETERLAKNIQYF. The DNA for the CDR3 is TGTGCCTGGAGTGAGACGGAAAGACTAGCCAAAAACATTCAGTACTTC.

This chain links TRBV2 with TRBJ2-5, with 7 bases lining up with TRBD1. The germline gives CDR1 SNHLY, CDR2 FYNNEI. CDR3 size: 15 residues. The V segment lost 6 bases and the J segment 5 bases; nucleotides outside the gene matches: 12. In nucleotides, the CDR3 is TGTGCCAGCAGACTCCAGACAGGGCCGGGGGAGACCCAGTACTTC. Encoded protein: CASRLQTGPGETQYF.

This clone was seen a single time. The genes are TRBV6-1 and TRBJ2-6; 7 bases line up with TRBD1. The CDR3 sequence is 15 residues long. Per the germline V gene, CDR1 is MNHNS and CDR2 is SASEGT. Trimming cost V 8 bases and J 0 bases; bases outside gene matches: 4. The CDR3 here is CASGQVRSGANVLTF. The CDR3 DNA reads TGTGCCAGCGGACAGGTCCGCTCTGGGGCCAACGTCCTGACTTTC.

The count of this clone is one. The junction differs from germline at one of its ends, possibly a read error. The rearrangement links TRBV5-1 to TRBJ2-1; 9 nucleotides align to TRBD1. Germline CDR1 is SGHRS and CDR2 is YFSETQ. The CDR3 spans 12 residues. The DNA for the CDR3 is TGCGCCAGCAGCACGGGACAGGGATCGGTCCTCTTC. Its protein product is CASSTGQGSVLF.

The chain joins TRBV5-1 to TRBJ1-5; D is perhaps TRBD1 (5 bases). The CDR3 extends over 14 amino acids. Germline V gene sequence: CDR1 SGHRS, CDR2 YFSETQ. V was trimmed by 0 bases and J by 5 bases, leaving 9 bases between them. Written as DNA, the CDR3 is TGCGCCAGCAGCTTGGGGGCAGGGTATCAGCCCCAGCATTTT. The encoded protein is CASSLGAGYQPQHF.

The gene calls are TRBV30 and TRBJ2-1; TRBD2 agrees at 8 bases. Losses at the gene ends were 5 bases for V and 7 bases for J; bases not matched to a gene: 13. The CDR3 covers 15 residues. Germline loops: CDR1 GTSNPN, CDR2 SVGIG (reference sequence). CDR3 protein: CAWGSTSGGKNEQFF. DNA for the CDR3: TGTGCCTGGGGAAGTACTAGCGGCGGAAAGAATGAGCAGTTCTTC.

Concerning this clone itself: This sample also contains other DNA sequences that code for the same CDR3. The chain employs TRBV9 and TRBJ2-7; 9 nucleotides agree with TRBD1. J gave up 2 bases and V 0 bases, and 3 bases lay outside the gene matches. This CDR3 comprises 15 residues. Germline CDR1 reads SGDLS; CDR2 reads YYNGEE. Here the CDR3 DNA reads TGTGCCAGCAGCGTAGCGGACAGGGGTCCCTACGAGCAGTACTTC. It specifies CASSVADRGPYEQYF.

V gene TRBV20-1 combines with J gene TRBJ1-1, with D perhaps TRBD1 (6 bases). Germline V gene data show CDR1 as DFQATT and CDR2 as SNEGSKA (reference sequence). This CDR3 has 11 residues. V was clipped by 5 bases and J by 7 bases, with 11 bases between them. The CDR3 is CSASTGFEAFF. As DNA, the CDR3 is TGCAGTGCTTCCACAGGGTTTGAAGCTTTCTTT.

The CDR3 spells CASSVGPGDWSYEQYF. CDR3 nucleotide sequence: TGTGCCAGCAGCGTAGGTCCAGGGGATTGGTCCTACGAGCAGTACTTC. The J gene is TRBJ2-7, the V gene TRBV9; tentative D call: TRBD1 (6 bases). The CDR3 runs to 16 residues. Looked up from germline, CDR1 is SGDLS and CDR2 is YYNGEE. The V and J ends lost 0 bases and 1 base respectively, with 14 bases between them.